The T cell receptor (beta chain) under discussion was sequenced for a study of blood T cell repertoires in COVID-19. Across the whole study: Samples of COVID-19 (acute and convalescent) were obtained from the United States, Italy and Spain. From T cells, B-cell-depleted T cells, or PBMCs came the material, which was cDNA or gDNA.

The germline V gene has CDR1 WSHSY and CDR2 SAAADI. V shed 3 bases, J shed 6 bases, and the junction held 16 bases outside the gene matches. The CDR3 is 17 amino acids. In the original workflow: Researchers report that nucleated cell counts were estimated from reference gene primer amplification. Profiling relied on immunoSEQ multiplex PCR, and the TCRdb table lists in-frame clones only, not all of them. That table is the source of V, J and clone size, and D and trimming were worked out from the DNA. The sample contains more than 100,000 clones, 80% to 90% of which appear only once. The receptor's source is a man in his fifties or sixties with active or convalescent COVID-19. The rearrangement uses TRBV10-2 and TRBJ1-1; 7 bases are shared with TRBD1. Specimen: peripheral blood. The DNA of the CDR3 is TGCGCCAGCAGTGATAGGACAGGCAATCCCCTAATGTCTGAAGCTTTCTTT. It codes for CASSDRTGNPLMSEAFF.